The 20 T cell receptor beta chains presented below share a single source sample, sequenced in a study of blood T cell repertoires in COVID-19 (dated by TCRdb to the early 2020s). The library was built by means of the immunoSEQ multiplex PCR assay. This is the immuneACCESS table as TCRdb keeps it, with only in-frame sequences that have V and J called. A part of the clones is gone; compared with another copy, unresolved V genes explain less than half, and the rest is unexplained. The sample table lists about 220,000 clones, approximately 77% of them with a count of one. About 3.8% of the sample is taken by the ten largest. Sequencing was carried out using peripheral blood. Receptors were obtained from a woman older than 75 with acute or convalescent COVID-19.

The chain has TRBV10-1 and TRBJ1-5, with D possibly being TRBD1 (6 bases). Germline values: CDR1 WNHNN, CDR2 SYGVQD (reference sequence). V gave up 9 bases and J gave up 0 bases, with 12 bases separating them. The CDR3 is 14 residues long. For the CDR3, the DNA is TGCGCCAGTACAAGGACAGATAGCAATCAGCCCCAGCATTTT. Protein: CASTRTDSNQPQHF.

The chain combines TRBV4-2 with TRBJ2-3; 8 bases match TRBD2. The germline gives CDR1 LGHNA, CDR2 YNFKEQ. The trim removed 0 bases at V and 3 bases at J, leaving 11 bases unmatched. CDR3 length equals 18 residues. Here the CDR3 DNA reads TGTGCCAGCAGCCAAGATTATTTGCGGGGGGACTCTACAGATACGCAGTATTTT. Protein: CASSQDYLRGDSTDTQYF.

This chain connects TRBV2 to TRBJ1-2, with TRBD1 matching over 10 bases. V lost 1 base, J lost 5 bases, and 4 bases stayed unmatched. Germline CDR1 reads SNHLY; CDR2 reads FYNNEI. This CDR3 has 15 amino acids. The CDR3 coding sequence is TGTGCCAGCAGTGAAGGACAGGGGGCGATTTATGGCTACACCTTC. Its protein product is CASSEGQGAIYGYTF.

The rearrangement uses TRBV19 and TRBJ1-4; 8 bases are shared with TRBD1. The CDR3 consists of 13 residues. V was clipped by 6 bases and J by 6 bases; unmatched bases: 3. In germline, CDR1 is LNHDA, CDR2 SQIVND (reference sequence). CDR3 sequence reads: CASRTGADEKLFF. The CDR3 bases are TGTGCCAGTAGGACAGGGGCGGATGAAAAACTGTTTTTT.

The J gene is TRBJ2-3, the V gene TRBV7-2; TRBD2 agrees at 7 bases. Germline loops: CDR1 SGHTA, CDR2 FQGNSA. Germline trimming cut 3 bases from V and 5 bases from J; bases unmatched to any gene: 14. This CDR3 has 17 residues. The CDR3 nucleotides are TGTGCCAGCAGCTTCTCCTTGGGGGGGGGTAAGAAAGATACGCAGTATTTT. It specifies CASSFSLGGGKKDTQYF. Variable domain in full (rest from reference TRBV7-2 and TRBJ2-3): GAGVSQSPSNKVTEKGKDVELRCDPISGHTALYWYRQSLGQGLEFLIYFQGNSAPDKSGLPSDRFSAERTGGSVSTLTIQRTQQEDSAVYLCASSFSLGGGKKDTQYFGPGTRLTVL.

This sequence joins TRBV28 and TRBJ1-2; TRBD1 matches at 7 bases. Germline V gives CDR1 MDHEN, CDR2 SYDVKM. With V trimmed by 6 bases and J by 3 bases, 10 bases remained unmatched. The CDR3 is 15 amino acids. The CDR3 sequence: CASRAWQGVYYGYTF. The CDR3 DNA is TGTGCCAGCAGGGCCTGGCAGGGGGTCTACTATGGCTACACCTTC.

The chain uses TRBV7-9 and TRBJ1-2, with D possibly TRBD1 on 6 matching bases. Germline CDR1 and CDR2: SEHNR and FQNEAQ (reference sequence). CDR3 length: 13 amino acids. The V gene lost 3 bases and the J gene lost 3 bases, with 8 bases spanning the gap. CDR3 in amino acids: CASSLGQDYGYTF. The DNA of the CDR3 is TGTGCCAGCAGCTTGGGACAAGACTATGGCTACACCTTC.

This clone was seen just once. CDR3 nucleotides: TGTGCCAGCAGCCTAATACTAGCGGGCTTGAACGAGCAGTACTTC. This gives the protein CASSLILAGLNEQYF. The J gene is TRBJ2-7, the V gene TRBV7-8; 9 bases fit TRBD2. Trimming removed 5 bases from V and 5 bases from J; junction bases left unmatched: 10. Germline CDR1 and CDR2: SGHVS and FQNEAQ. The CDR3 is 15 amino acids.

The chain recombines TRBV11-2 with TRBJ1-2; weak D call: TRBD1 (5 bases). V dropped 5 bases and J dropped 2 bases, with 15 bases sitting between them. Germline loops: CDR1 SGHAT, CDR2 FQNNGV. CDR3 length: 15 residues. The DNA of the CDR3 is TGTGCCAGCAGCCAAGGTGGGGCGAGAAACTATGGCTACACCTTC. The encoded protein is CASSQGGARNYGYTF.

The V gene is TRBV20-1, the J gene TRBJ1-2; D is ambiguous. The ends were cut back, 0 bases at V and 10 bases at J, with 9 bases in the middle. CDR1 is DFQATT, CDR2 SNEGSKA, per germline (reference sequence). The CDR3 loop spans 11 amino acids. This chain's CDR3 is CSARDLGAYTF. For the CDR3, the DNA is TGCAGTGCTAGAGATCTGGGAGCCTACACCTTC.

The CDR3 region is CASSQWGGRSTGELFF. The CDR3, as DNA: TGTGCCAGCAGCCAATGGGGGGGCCGGAGCACCGGGGAGCTGTTTTTT. This chain links TRBV3-1 (or the pseudogene TRBV3-2) with TRBJ2-2; D possibly corresponds to TRBD2 (7 bases). V was trimmed by 2 bases and J by 4 bases, leaving 14 bases between them. Germline loops: CDR1 LGHDT, CDR2 YNNKEL (reference sequence). This CDR3 region has 16 residues.

This clone has more than one count but fewer than ten. This chain joins TRBV7-3 and TRBJ2-1, with 12 bases fitting TRBD2. Trimming at V came to 4 bases and at J to 4 bases, leaving 2 bases not matched to a gene. The germline V gene has CDR1 SGHTA and CDR2 FQGTGA. The CDR3 sequence is 15 residues long. CDR3 residues: CASSSLAGGYNEQFF. DNA for the CDR3: TGTGCCAGCAGCTCGCTAGCGGGGGGGTACAATGAGCAGTTCTTC.

This chain joins TRBV3-1 (or the pseudogene TRBV3-2) and TRBJ1-2, with D possibly matching TRBD1 (5 bases). The CDR3 length is 12 residues. Germline V gene data show CDR1 as LGHDT and CDR2 as YNNKEL (reference sequence). The V gene lost 3 bases and the J gene lost 3 bases, with 5 bases spanning the gap. The CDR3 DNA sequence: TGTGCCAGCAGCCAGGGGCACTATGGCTACACCTTC. Its translation: CASSQGHYGYTF.

The CDR3 loop reads CASSLSPGQGARQPQHF. The CDR3 DNA reads as TGTGCCAGCAGTTTATCCCCGGGACAGGGGGCTCGTCAGCCCCAGCATTTT. The rearrangement joins TRBV28 to TRBJ1-5; 12 bases are shared with TRBD1. The germline V gene encodes CDR1 MDHEN and CDR2 SYDVKM. The CDR3 is 17 amino acids. Germline trimming cut 1 base from V and 6 bases from J; bases unmatched to any gene: 7. The full variable domain, with the rest looked up from reference TRBV28 and TRBJ1-5, is DVKVTQSSRYLVKRTGEKVFLECVQDMDHENMFWYRQDPGLGLRLIYFSYDVKMKEKGDIPEGYSVSREKKERFSLILESASTNQTSMYLCASSLSPGQGARQPQHFGDGTRLSIL.

The chain couples TRBV28 to TRBJ1-2; D is possibly TRBD1 (6 bases). V was cut by 6 bases and J by 4 bases, with 12 bases left in between. Germline values: CDR1 MDHEN, CDR2 SYDVKM. The CDR3 runs 13 residues. The CDR3 loop reads CASRPTGFYGYTF. The DNA of the CDR3 is TGTGCCAGCAGACCAACAGGGTTCTATGGCTACACCTTC.

The rearrangement uses TRBV20-1 and TRBJ1-1; D is ambiguous. This CDR3 is 11 amino acids long. V was shortened by 1 base and J by 5 bases, with 5 bases between the two germline ends. Germline V lookup: CDR1 DFQATT, CDR2 SNEGSKA (reference sequence). The CDR3 coding sequence is TGCAGTGCTAGAGGGAGGACTGAAGCTTTCTTT. Translating gives CSARGRTEAFF.

The J gene is TRBJ2-7, the V gene TRBV18; 11 bases agree with TRBD1. Trimming took 5 bases from V and 7 from J; bases not matched to a gene: 7. CDR3 length equals 14 residues. Germline CDR1 and CDR2: KGHSH and LQKENI. The CDR3 region is CASSTGTGGREQYF. CDR3 in DNA: TGTGCCAGCTCAACCGGGACAGGGGGGAGGGAGCAGTACTTC.

This clone has a single count. This rearrangement joins TRBV4-3 to TRBJ2-1; 9 bases are a match to TRBD1. V shed 2 bases, J shed 8 bases, and the junction held 1 base outside the gene matches. Germline assignment: CDR1 LGHNA and CDR2 YSLEER. The CDR3 has 13 residues. The CDR3: CASSQRQGDEQFF. CDR3 nucleotides: TGCGCCAGCAGCCAAAGACAGGGGGATGAGCAGTTCTTC.

The chain joins TRBV6-2 or TRBV6-3 to TRBJ1-5; D is unclear. V was clipped by 5 bases and J by 6 bases, with 8 bases between them. Germline V lookup: CDR1 MNHEY, CDR2 SVGEGT. CDR3 length equals 12 residues. The CDR3 DNA follows: TGTGCCAGCAGTCCGGGTGGTCAGCCCCAGCATTTT. This codes for CASSPGGQPQHF.

The rearrangement joins TRBV28 to TRBJ1-2; TRBD1 aligns across 7 bases. This CDR3 contains 14 residues. Germline loops: CDR1 MDHEN, CDR2 SYDVKM. Trimming removed 3 bases from V and 7 bases from J; junction bases left unmatched: 8. The CDR3 loop is CASSFPSTGSGYTF. CDR3 DNA sequence: TGTGCCAGCAGTTTCCCCTCGACAGGGTCTGGCTACACCTTC.